The sequence of this TCR beta chain was determined in a study of post-analysis software for immune sequencing data. Looking at the study overall: Included courses were relapsing-remitting and secondary progressive multiple sclerosis; progressive-relapsing multiple sclerosis was also included.

As to this clonotype: No antigen is known for it.

Unique molecular identifiers featured in each of the TCR beta cDNA libraries. T cells numbering about 0.85 to 10 million yielded 500,000 or so cDNA molecules. TCRdb analysed the PCR reads with MiXCR anew, one entry per CDR3 protein. In the table there are under 200,000 distinct CDR3 sequences, roughly 30% of which are singletons. The CDR3 spans 16 residues. V lost 5 bases, J lost 0 bases, and 14 bases lay in between. Germline V lookup: CDR1 SGHVS, CDR2 FNYEAQ. General study points: For normalized Chao1 diversity, multiple sclerosis patients scored significantly lower than controls did. Samples made in the same batch grouped tightly together by F measure. Roughly 5 TRBV segments occurring more often in patients than controls included TRBV5-6, TRBV5-1 and TRBV20-1.

V is TRBV7-6 and J is TRBJ2-1; D is possibly TRBD2 (6 bases). The sample consisted of blood. This TCR derives from a girl aged 2 to 17 with multiple sclerosis. The CDR3 spells CASSLRAGSSYNEQFF. CDR3 bases: TGTGCCAGCAGCCTGCGCGCGGGGAGCTCCTACAATGAGCAGTTCTTC.